The 21 T cell receptor beta chains below come from one sample, sequenced in a study of blood T cells in healthy people across ages. Primers used in a second PCR of about 6 to 11 cycles were a sample-barcoded 5' primer and a J-beta primer mix. TCRdb reprocessed the 5' RACE reads with MiXCR, giving one entry per CDR3 protein. The data contain roughly 1,800,000 distinct CDR3 sequences, around 48% of them singletons. Sequenced: blood. Receptors were obtained from a middle-aged woman in good health.

The V and J genes are TRBV12-3 or TRBV12-4 and TRBJ1-2; D remains ambiguous. CDR3 length: 13 amino acids. Trimming shortened V by 1 base and J by 5 bases, and 8 bases separated the two germline ends. The CDR3 DNA is TGTGCCAGCAGTTTAGGGGGTCAATATGGCTACACCTTC. Protein sequence: CASSLGGQYGYTF.

This clonotype occurred a few times. This rearrangement joins TRBV12-3 or TRBV12-4 to TRBJ2-3; TRBD2 matches 10 bases. V shed 4 bases, J shed 1 base, and the junction held 8 bases outside the gene matches. This CDR3 has 17 amino acids. The CDR3 protein is CASSSTNLAGGTDTQYF. CDR3 in DNA: TGTGCCAGCAGTTCTACCAACCTAGCGGGGGGCACAGATACGCAGTATTTT.

The gene calls are TRBV6-5 and TRBJ2-4; no definite D call. The CDR3 runs 14 residues. V gave up 5 bases and J gave up 6 bases, with 14 bases separating them. Germline V gives CDR1 MNHEY, CDR2 SVGAGI. This chain's CDR3 is CASSPGRPGNIQYF. CDR3 nucleotides: TGTGCCAGCAGTCCCGGACGACCGGGAAACATTCAGTACTTC.

CDR3: CASSNGQGTLETQYF. In nucleotides, the CDR3 is TGCGCCAGCAGTAACGGACAGGGAACTCTAGAGACCCAGTACTTC. The genes are TRBV5-1 and TRBJ2-5, with 8 bases matching TRBD1. Germline loops: CDR1 SGHRS, CDR2 YFSETQ. This CDR3 region has 15 residues. Losses at the gene ends were 5 bases for V and 4 bases for J; bases not matched to a gene: 10.

The chain employs TRBV27 and TRBJ1-6; no clear D. CDR3 length: 13 amino acids. Germline V lookup: CDR1 MNHEY, CDR2 SMNVEV (reference sequence). V dropped 5 bases and J dropped 4 bases, with 6 bases sitting between them. The CDR3 DNA follows: TGTGCCAGCAGTGACGGATATAATTCACCCCTCCACTTT. It is translated as CASSDGYNSPLHF.

The V gene is TRBV24-1, the J gene TRBJ2-3; D perhaps matches TRBD1 (5 bases). The CDR3 spans 17 residues. V lost 0 bases and J lost 0, with 12 bases in between. CDR1 is KGHDR, CDR2 SFDVKD, per germline. The CDR3 bases are TGTGCCACCAGTGATTTGGGACACGCTTCTAGCACAGATACGCAGTATTTT. Translation gives CATSDLGHASSTDTQYF.

The gene calls are TRBV5-5 and TRBJ1-4; 7 bases line up with TRBD1. Trimming took 0 bases from V and 8 from J; bases not matched to a gene: 10. The CDR3 runs 16 residues. The germline V gene encodes CDR1 SGHKS and CDR2 YYEKEE (reference sequence). The CDR3 reads CASSLGRRGRQEKLFF. CDR3 bases: TGTGCCAGCAGCTTGGGTAGGAGGGGGCGCCAAGAAAAACTGTTTTTT.

This sequence joins TRBV12-3 or TRBV12-4 and TRBJ2-3, with D tentatively TRBD1 (6 bases). This CDR3 contains 17 residues. V lost 3 bases to trimming and J lost 1 base, with 17 bases between them. The CDR3 reads CASSFETGPPRTDTQYF. The CDR3 DNA is TGTGCCAGCAGTTTTGAAACAGGGCCGCCACGCACAGATACGCAGTATTTT.

This clonotype was seen more than once but under ten times. V gene TRBV7-2 combines with J gene TRBJ2-3; 7 nucleotides line up with TRBD1. The CDR3 is 15 residues long. Per the germline V gene, CDR1 is SGHTA and CDR2 is FQGNSA. The V gene end was trimmed by 6 bases and the J gene end by 4 bases; junction bases not matched to a gene: 10. This CDR3 is CASRQSRTGADTQYF. The CDR3 nucleotides read TGTGCCAGCAGGCAAAGTCGAACAGGGGCAGATACGCAGTATTTT.

The rearrangement uses TRBV13 and TRBJ1-1; 7 bases agree with TRBD1. J lost 4 bases, V lost 9 bases, and 2 bases had no gene match. This CDR3 region has 11 residues. In germline, CDR1 is PRHDT, CDR2 FYEKMQ (reference sequence). CDR3 protein: CASQGGTEAFF. The CDR3 nucleotides read TGTGCCAGTCAGGGGGGCACTGAAGCTTTCTTT.

V usage is TRBV15 and J usage is TRBJ2-3, with 7 positions matching TRBD1. The end of the DNA fits TRBJ1-5 better, so the J call may be wrong. CDR3 size: 19 residues. Germline CDR1 LNHNV, CDR2 YYDKDF (reference sequence). CDR3 DNA: TGTGCCACCAGCACACCGCTTAGGACAGGCGCTGTTACCACAGATACGCAGCATTTT. As protein: CATSTPLRTGAVTTDTQHF.

There are a few counts of this clonotype. The chain employs TRBV4-3 and TRBJ2-5; 8 bases fit TRBD2. Trimming removed 0 bases from V and 4 bases from J; junction bases left unmatched: 4. The CDR3 sequence is 15 residues long. Germline CDR1 LGHNA, CDR2 YSLEER. This chain's CDR3 is CASSQEGAGGETQYF. The CDR3 nucleotides are TGCGCCAGCAGCCAAGAGGGTGCGGGAGGAGAGACCCAGTACTTC.

This clonotype was seen only a few times. This sequence joins TRBV6-2 or TRBV6-3 and TRBJ2-7; 7 positions match TRBD1. J was trimmed by 4 bases and V by 6 bases; bases with no gene match: 12. This CDR3 comprises 15 residues. Germline V CDR1 and CDR2: MNHEY, SVGEGT. The CDR3 DNA reads as TGTGCCAGCAGGCCCCGGGACAGAAAACTTTACGAGCAGTACTTC. Amino acid sequence: CASRPRDRKLYEQYF.

This clonotype was seen a single time. The chain uses TRBV6-1 and TRBJ2-3; 9 bases align to TRBD1. The CDR3 is 15 amino acids. Germline values: CDR1 MNHNS, CDR2 SASEGT. J lost 3 bases, V lost 2 bases, and 3 bases had no gene match. The CDR3 sequence is CASSERDRVTDTQYF. CDR3 nucleotide sequence: TGTGCCAGCAGTGAACGGGACAGGGTTACAGATACGCAGTATTTT.

This clonotype showed up just a few times. The chain recombines TRBV19 with TRBJ2-6, with D unclear. The CDR3 length is 17 residues. Germline CDR1 and CDR2: LNHDA and SQIVND (reference sequence). V lost 3 bases and J 4 bases, leaving 16 bases between the germline ends. The CDR3 sequence is CASSIPTSAPGANVLTF. Here the CDR3 DNA reads TGTGCCAGTAGTATCCCCACCTCCGCCCCCGGGGCCAACGTCCTGACTTTC.

This clonotype was seen only a few times. The chain links TRBV12-3 or TRBV12-4 to TRBJ2-1, with 7 bases that match TRBD2. The V and J ends lost 5 bases and 9 bases, in that order; junction bases with no gene match: 10. This CDR3 spans 14 amino acids. This CDR3 is CASSLSGGVGEQFF. The CDR3 DNA follows: TGTGCCAGCAGTCTCTCGGGGGGTGTGGGTGAGCAGTTCTTC.

This clonotype occurred once. The gene calls are TRBV20-1 and TRBJ2-5; D might be TRBD1 (6 bases). Trimming removed 5 bases from V and 4 bases from J, with 14 bases in between. The CDR3 covers 13 residues. CDR1 DFQATT and CDR2 SNEGSKA come from the germline V gene (reference sequence). CDR3 in DNA: TGCAGTGCTGGCCGGGACACCCCAGAGACCCAGTACTTC. Protein product: CSAGRDTPETQYF.

This clonotype occurred a few times. The chain uses TRBV12-3 or TRBV12-4 and TRBJ2-7, with D perhaps assigned TRBD1 or TRBD2 (6 bases each). The V end was cut by 6 bases, the J end by 2 bases, with 17 bases between. The CDR3 is 15 residues long. The DNA for the CDR3 is TGTGCCAGCAGCCCCGAGGGGGGTGTCACCTACGAGCAGTACTTC. It yields the protein CASSPEGGVTYEQYF.

This sequence joins TRBV28 and TRBJ2-7, with a tentative D call TRBD2 (7 bases). The CDR3 is made up of 14 amino acids. Germline V lookup: CDR1 MDHEN, CDR2 SYDVKM. Trimming left V 7 bases short and J 3 bases short, with 16 bases between. CDR3 region: CASTRRGGVYEQYF. The CDR3 coding sequence is TGTGCCAGCACCCGGAGGGGGGGCGTCTACGAGCAGTACTTC.

This clonotype was observed a few times. The V call is TRBV27, the J call TRBJ2-3, with D maybe TRBD1 (5 bases). The CDR3 is made up of 15 amino acids. Germline CDR1 and CDR2: MNHEY and SMNVEV (reference sequence). V lost 3 bases to trimming and J lost 0 bases, with 10 bases between them. The DNA for the CDR3 is TGTGCCAGCAGTTTCGTAACAGGAAGCACAGATACGCAGTATTTT. Protein product: CASSFVTGSTDTQYF.

This clonotype occurred once. The chain uses TRBV20-1 and TRBJ2-4, with D possibly matching TRBD2 (7 bases). Gene TRBJ2-5 matches the end of the DNA better, so the J call may be wrong. Per germline, CDR1 DFQATT and CDR2 SNEGSKA (reference sequence). The CDR3 is 16 amino acids. The CDR3 sequence: CSARELRGPVSETQYF. CDR3 in DNA: TGCAGTGCTAGAGAGTTGCGGGGGCCGGTGTCAGAGACCCAGTACTTC.